These 10 T cell receptor beta chains share one sample of origin, sequenced in a study of blood T cells in healthy people across ages (dated by TCRdb to the mid-2010s). Libraries were built with 5' RACE. These reads were obtained on an Illumina HiSeq 2500. A second PCR of about 7 to 12 cycles was run with a J-beta primer mix and a sample-barcoded 5' primer. TCRdb cleaned the public reads at Q25 with fastp, built clones with MiXCR and kept in-frame beta chains. Records with the same CDR3 protein are collapsed into one entry carrying the most frequent genes and DNA. This sample is represented by over 1.5 million distinct CDR3 sequences; 49% of them were singletons. The leading ten clones occupy approximately 2% of the sample. Sequencing input: blood. These receptors all stem from a woman aged 40-49 years in good health.

The CDR3 protein is CASIGRGKYEQYF. The CDR3 nucleotides are TGTGCCAGCATAGGCAGGGGAAAATACGAGCAGTACTTC. V usage is TRBV12-3 or TRBV12-4 and J usage is TRBJ2-7; D may be TRBD1 (6 bases). With 7 bases removed from V and 4 bases from J, the gap between germline ends came to 14 bases. There are 13 residues in the CDR3.

This clonotype was seen a few times. The V and J genes are TRBV6-2 or TRBV6-3 and TRBJ2-7; 7 nucleotides align to TRBD1. The V segment lost 2 bases and the J segment 5 bases; nucleotides outside the gene matches: 0. This CDR3 has 12 residues. CDR1 is MNHEY, CDR2 SVGEGT, per germline. The CDR3 bases are TGTGCCAGCAGTTACACAGGGGACGAGCAGTACTTC. Protein sequence: CASSYTGDEQYF.

This clonotype was seen a single time. The chain recombines TRBV7-6 with TRBJ1-5; D is uncertain. Germline assignment: CDR1 SGHVS and CDR2 FNYEAQ. The CDR3 is 15 residues long. With 1 base removed from V and 2 bases from J, the gap between germline ends came to 9 bases. The CDR3 sequence: CASSLVEGGNQPQHF. CDR3 in DNA: TGTGCCAGCAGCTTAGTTGAGGGCGGCAATCAGCCCCAGCATTTT.

This chain joins TRBV6-2 or TRBV6-3 and TRBJ2-1; D might be TRBD1 (5 bases). Trimming took 2 bases from V and 13 from J, leaving 21 bases between them. The CDR3 loop spans 15 amino acids. Germline CDR1 MNHEY, CDR2 SVGEGT. CDR3 sequence: CASSYGFEDMETQFF. The CDR3 DNA follows: TGTGCCAGCAGTTACGGATTCGAGGACATGGAGACCCAGTTCTTC.

V gene TRBV3-1 combines with J gene TRBJ2-4; D is undetermined. The CDR3 runs to 13 residues. The V end lost 2 bases, the J end lost 3 bases, and 5 bases lay between the germline ends. The germline gives CDR1 LGHDT, CDR2 YNNKEL (reference sequence). Here the CDR3 reads CASSQPGKNIQYF. Written as DNA, the CDR3 is TGTGCCAGCAGCCAACCCGGCAAAAACATTCAGTACTTC.

The chain combines TRBV29-1 with TRBJ2-3, with TRBD2 identical over 8 bases. V shed 8 bases, J shed 4 bases, and the junction held 5 bases outside the gene matches. The germline V gene encodes CDR1 SQVTM and CDR2 ANQGSEA. The CDR3 sequence is 12 residues long. In DNA form, the CDR3 reads TGCAGCTCGGGGGGGGTCTCAGATACGCAGTATTTT. Protein: CSSGGVSDTQYF.

The J gene is TRBJ2-1, the V gene TRBV3-1; possible D gene TRBD2, 7 bases. With 10 bases removed from V and 3 bases from J, the gap between germline ends came to 22 bases. CDR1 is LGHDT and CDR2 is YNNKEL in the germline V gene (reference sequence). CDR3 size: 16 residues. DNA of the CDR3: TGTGCCACCGAGGGGGGGTCCTATCCGGGCTACAATGAGCAGTTCTTC. It codes for CATEGGSYPGYNEQFF.

The chain combines TRBV29-1 with TRBJ1-2; perhaps TRBD1 as D (6 bases). Germline V lookup: CDR1 SQVTM, CDR2 ANQGSEA. V lost 6 bases and J 1 base, leaving 24 bases between the germline ends. This CDR3 has 17 residues. This CDR3 is CSVHPLGQGSSNYGYTF. In DNA form, the CDR3 reads TGCAGCGTACACCCTCTGGGGCAGGGGTCCAGTAACTATGGCTACACCTTC.

This clonotype was seen a few times. V and J are TRBV9 and TRBJ2-3; D possibly matches TRBD1 or TRBD2 (5 bases each). V was cut by 4 bases and J by 4 bases, with 19 bases left in between. CDR1 is SGDLS and CDR2 is YYNGEE in the germline V gene. CDR3 length: 16 residues. CDR3 in DNA: TGTGCCAGCAGCTCCGGGGCAGGGTTCGGGGCAGATACGCAGTATTTT. This sequence encodes CASSSGAGFGADTQYF.

The J gene is TRBJ2-3, the V gene TRBV28; TRBD1 is a possible D gene (6 bases). The CDR3 totals 17 residues. CDR1 and CDR2 (germline): MDHEN, SYDVKM. The germline V and J ends were trimmed by 6 bases and 4 bases, with 23 bases remaining between them. CDR3 region: CASSLGYSNKGADTQYF. The CDR3 DNA reads TGTGCCAGCAGCCTGGGTTACAGTAACAAGGGGGCAGATACGCAGTATTTT.